This TCR beta chain was found in a study of cytomegalovirus exposure and HLA in healthy donors. Study results and limitations: It was reported that TCR beta sequences correctly inferred the HLA-A and HLA-B alleles for most subjects.

This clone was seen more than once but under ten times. The antigen remains unidentified. The PCR contained 60 Vbeta and 13 Jbeta primers. TCRdb's copy holds only in-frame clones and misses some; the assay was immunoSEQ multiplex PCR. The sample lists approximately 160,000 clones; roughly four fifths were seen once. The receptor comes from a man aged 50-59 years in good health and CMV-seropositive. Sequences were obtained from PBMCs.

The CDR3 loop reads CASTKTGSYSGPQHF. Here the CDR3 DNA reads TGTGCCAGCACAAAGACAGGGAGTTATAGCGGGCCCCAGCATTTT. The chain couples TRBV27 to TRBJ1-5, with 7 bases identical to TRBD1. The CDR3 totals 15 residues. Germline CDR1 and CDR2: MNHEY and SMNVEV (reference sequence). The V segment lost 7 bases and the J segment 9 bases; nucleotides outside the gene matches: 15.